The clone carrying this T cell receptor beta chain has just a few counts. Original analysis: Estimates of nucleated cell counts were drawn from the amplification of reference gene primers. Using immunoSEQ multiplex PCR, the repertoire was profiled, and TCRdb retains in-frame clones only, with some absent. V, J and clone size were drawn from that table, and D and trimming were deduced from the DNA. Of some 180,000 clones in the sample, less than 85% are singletons; the top ten hold approximately 15%. The source of the sample is a study of blood T cell repertoires in COVID-19. For the study at large: Researchers got acute and convalescent COVID-19 samples from the United States, Italy and Spain. Sample material is recorded as cDNA or gDNA derived from T cells, B-cell-depleted T cells, or PBMCs.

V was clipped by 6 bases and J by 9 bases, with 14 bases between them. CDR1 is DFQATT and CDR2 is SNEGSKA in the germline V gene (reference sequence). This CDR3 spans 11 amino acids. This rearrangement joins TRBV20-1 to TRBJ1-2; maybe TRBD1 (5 bases). The TCR comes from a man between 50 and 59 years old who had recovered from COVID-19. Sequenced: peripheral blood. The CDR3 DNA follows: TGCAGTGCAGCCCCGGGGGGTAGCTACACCTTC. The encoded protein is CSAAPGGSYTF.